Each of the 11 T cell receptor beta chains below was sequenced from the same sample in a study of shared clonotypes between healthy human individuals. Clones were sequenced by immunoSEQ multiplex PCR, and TCRdb holds only the in-frame ones, with some missing. This sample carries 650,000 to 700,000 clones, 90% of them seen once, and the ten largest clones take about 34%. Material for sequencing was memory CD8+ T cells from PBMCs. As to subset: CD45RO+ cells pooled with CCR7-negative TemRA cells. These receptor sequences come from a man younger than 35 in good health. Some clones in this sample may be carry-over from other donors' samples.

The V gene is TRBV28, the J gene TRBJ1-2; D possibly corresponds to TRBD1 (5 bases). CDR3 length equals 12 residues. Germline V gene data show CDR1 as MDHEN and CDR2 as SYDVKM. Trimming took off 6 bases at V and 7 bases at J, with 12 bases between the two ends. The CDR3 coding sequence is TGTGCCAGCAGAAGTGGCAGGGCTGGCTACACCTTC. This translates into CASRSGRAGYTF.

This rearrangement joins TRBV7-9 to TRBJ2-7, with D possibly matching TRBD1 (6 bases). This CDR3 region has 15 residues. V lost 2 bases, J lost 2 bases, and 13 bases lay in between. The V gene's germline CDR1 is SEHNR and CDR2 FQNEAQ (reference sequence). The CDR3 DNA reads TGTGCCAGCAGCTTAAATCCGGACAGAACCTACGAGCAGTACTTC. Encoded protein: CASSLNPDRTYEQYF.

The CDR3 sequence: CSVGAGGEQYF. In DNA form, the CDR3 reads TGCAGCGTAGGGGCAGGTGGAGAGCAGTACTTC. The rearrangement uses TRBV29-1 and TRBJ2-7; a possible D gene is TRBD1 (5 bases). The CDR3 length is 11 residues. Trimming took off 6 bases at V and 7 bases at J, with 13 bases between the two ends. Germline values: CDR1 SQVTM, CDR2 ANQGSEA.

V is TRBV4-3 and J is TRBJ2-7; 13 nucleotides align to TRBD2. Germline lookup yields CDR1 LGHNA and CDR2 YSLEER. V lost 1 base, J lost 0 bases, and 9 bases stayed unmatched. This CDR3 is built from 19 residues. CDR3 loop: CASSQAPGWTSGSSYEQYF. The DNA of the CDR3 is TGCGCCAGCAGCCAAGCTCCCGGTTGGACTAGCGGGAGCTCCTACGAGCAGTACTTC.

The rearrangement links TRBV11-2 to TRBJ2-1; 8 bases line up with TRBD2. Germline V gene data show CDR1 as SGHAT and CDR2 as FQNNGV. This CDR3 is 18 amino acids long. The V and J ends lost 5 bases and 9 bases, in that order; junction bases with no gene match: 21. The DNA of the CDR3 is TGTGCCAGCAGCCGCCGTTCCCCGGGACTAGGATTAGGCGGTGAGCAGTTCTTC. Residues: CASSRRSPGLGLGGEQFF.

The chain employs TRBV5-1 and TRBJ2-7, with TRBD2 matching over 7 bases. The CDR3 is 15 amino acids. Germline-derived CDR1 and CDR2 are SGHRS and YFSETQ. The J segment lost 3 bases and the V segment lost 0 bases, leaving 6 bases of the junction unmatched. In DNA, the CDR3 is TGCGCCAGCAGCTTGGATGGGACTACTTTCTACGAGCAGTACTTC. It translates to CASSLDGTTFYEQYF.

Concerning this clone: A junction end diverges from the germline sequence, so it may reflect a read error. The chain joins TRBV2 to TRBJ2-7; TRBD2 aligns across 10 bases. The CDR3 is 17 amino acids. Germline V gene sequence: CDR1 SNHLY, CDR2 FYNNEI. CDR3 DNA: TGTGCCAGCAGGGAAGGGGCAGCGGGAGGGTGGCACTACGAGCAGTACTTC. Protein product: CASREGAAGGWHYEQYF.

The chain has TRBV15 and TRBJ2-3; D call uncertain. Germline assignment: CDR1 LNHNV and CDR2 YYDKDF (reference sequence). V shed 3 bases and J shed 4 bases, with 8 bases lying between them. The CDR3 length is 13 residues. Here the CDR3 DNA reads TGTGCCACCAGCAGCTGGCAGCCAGATACGCAGTATTTT. The encoded protein is CATSSWQPDTQYF.

A single count supports this clone. The chain links TRBV30 to TRBJ2-3, with D maybe TRBD1 (6 bases). V lost 0 bases and J 2 bases, leaving 12 bases between the germline ends. Germline loops: CDR1 GTSNPN, CDR2 SVGIG (reference sequence). The CDR3 runs 15 residues. CDR3: CAWSVRGTLTDTQYF. The CDR3, as DNA: TGTGCCTGGAGTGTAAGGGGGACACTCACAGATACGCAGTATTTT.

The V and J genes are TRBV11-2 and TRBJ2-1, with TRBD2 as a possible D gene (6 bases). CDR1 and CDR2 (germline): SGHAT, FQNNGV. V shed 5 bases and J shed 0 bases, with 17 bases lying between them. This CDR3 is built from 17 residues. Here the CDR3 reads CASSPNRAGSSYNEQFF. DNA of the CDR3: TGTGCCAGCAGCCCAAATCGGGCGGGAAGCTCCTACAATGAGCAGTTCTTC.

The chain couples TRBV5-5 to TRBJ1-1; TRBD1 aligns across 12 bases. V was pared by 1 base and J by 5 bases, with 3 bases of the junction left unmatched. Germline lookup yields CDR1 SGHKS and CDR2 YYEKEE (reference sequence). CDR3 size: 15 residues. CDR3 bases: TGTGCCAGCAGCTTGCCGGGACAGGGGGCGACTGAAGCTTTCTTT. It is translated as CASSLPGQGATEAFF.